This T cell receptor (beta chain) appears in the sequencing data of a study of CD4+ T cells in melanoma. Generated by immunoSEQ multiplex PCR, the TCRdb table keeps only in-frame clones and is missing some. The sample records about 140,000 clones, roughly 91% being singletons. From germline, CDR1 is KGHSH and CDR2 LQKENI. V lost 0 bases and J 0 bases, leaving 11 bases between the germline ends. CDR3 length: 16 amino acids. General study findings and limits: CD8+ T cell, macrophage and B cell function reportedly correlated with neoantigen-specific CD4+ T cells. Diverse differentiation states were reported for melanoma neoantigen-specific CD4+ T cells.

On this clone itself: Its antigen is unknown.

This receptor was obtained from a human donor with melanoma. The chain has TRBV18 and TRBJ1-1, with D maybe TRBD1 (5 bases). The CDR3 loop is CASSPPEAGMNTEAFF. As DNA, the CDR3 is TGTGCCAGCTCACCACCGGAGGCAGGGATGAACACTGAAGCTTTCTTT.